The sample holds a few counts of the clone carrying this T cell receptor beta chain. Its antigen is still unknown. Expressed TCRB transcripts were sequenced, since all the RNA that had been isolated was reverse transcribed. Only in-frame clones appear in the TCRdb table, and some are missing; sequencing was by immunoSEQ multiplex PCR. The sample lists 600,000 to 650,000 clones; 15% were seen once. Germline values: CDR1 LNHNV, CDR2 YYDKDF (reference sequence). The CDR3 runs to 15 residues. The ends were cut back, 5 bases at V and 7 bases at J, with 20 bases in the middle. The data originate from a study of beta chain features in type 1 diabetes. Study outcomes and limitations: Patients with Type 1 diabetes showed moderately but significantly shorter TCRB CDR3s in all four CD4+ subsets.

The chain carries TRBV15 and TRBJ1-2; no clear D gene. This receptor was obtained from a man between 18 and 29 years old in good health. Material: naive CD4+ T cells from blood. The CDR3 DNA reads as TGTGCCACCAGCTCAGGAGGAAGGGCAATGGCTGGCTACACCTTC. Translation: CATSSGGRAMAGYTF.